A single sample is the source of the 5 T cell receptor beta chains below, sequenced in a study of cytomegalovirus exposure and HLA in healthy donors. The PCR ran on 60 Vbeta and 13 Jbeta primers. The assay was immunoSEQ multiplex PCR, and TCRdb's table has in-frame clones only and misses some. Here the sample spans over 100,000 clones, approximately 70% being singletons. Sequencing was performed on PBMCs. The receptors were sampled from a woman aged 25 to 45 in good health and CMV-seronegative.

The rearrangement uses TRBV11-2 and TRBJ1-2, with no clear D. CDR1 and CDR2 (germline): SGHAT, FQNNGV. V shed 5 bases and J shed 2 bases, with 12 bases lying between them. The CDR3 is 14 amino acids. CDR3 sequence: CASSTSSRNYGYTF. CDR3 DNA: TGTGCCAGCAGCACCTCCTCGAGGAACTATGGCTACACCTTC.

This clone appeared once. The chain's CDR3 is CASGERTGNTEAFF. The DNA for the CDR3 is TGTGCCAGCGGCGAGAGGACAGGGAACACTGAAGCTTTCTTT. The chain couples TRBV9 to TRBJ1-1; the match to TRBD1 covers 7 bases. CDR3 size: 14 residues. CDR1 and CDR2 (germline): SGDLS, YYNGEE. V was pared by 7 bases and J by 1 base, with 7 bases of the junction left unmatched.

V usage is TRBV15 and J usage is TRBJ1-2; D is possibly TRBD1 (5 bases). This CDR3 has 14 residues. V dropped 4 bases and J dropped 5 bases, with 14 bases sitting between them. CDR1 LNHNV and CDR2 YYDKDF come from the germline V gene (reference sequence). CDR3 sequence (DNA): TGTGCCACCAGCATGAAGGGGATAGAGTATGGCTACACCTTC. Amino acids: CATSMKGIEYGYTF.

The chain is built from TRBV27 and TRBJ1-1; D not certain. The CDR3 is made up of 13 amino acids. The ends were cut back, 3 bases at V and 3 bases at J, with 8 bases in the middle. The germline CDR1 and CDR2 sequences are MNHEY and SMNVEV (reference sequence). The CDR3 DNA follows: TGTGCCAGCAGTTTTGGGCAGTACACTGAAGCTTTCTTT. Translation gives CASSFGQYTEAFF.

There are a few counts of this clone. V and J are TRBV27 and TRBJ1-2; 7 bases align to TRBD1. The length of the CDR3 is 15 residues. The V gene end was trimmed by 2 bases and the J gene end by 4 bases; junction bases not matched to a gene: 7. Germline-derived CDR1 and CDR2 are MNHEY and SMNVEV (reference sequence). DNA of the CDR3: TGTGCCAGCAGTTTAAACCAGGGACAGCTCTATGGCTACACCTTC. Amino acids: CASSLNQGQLYGYTF.